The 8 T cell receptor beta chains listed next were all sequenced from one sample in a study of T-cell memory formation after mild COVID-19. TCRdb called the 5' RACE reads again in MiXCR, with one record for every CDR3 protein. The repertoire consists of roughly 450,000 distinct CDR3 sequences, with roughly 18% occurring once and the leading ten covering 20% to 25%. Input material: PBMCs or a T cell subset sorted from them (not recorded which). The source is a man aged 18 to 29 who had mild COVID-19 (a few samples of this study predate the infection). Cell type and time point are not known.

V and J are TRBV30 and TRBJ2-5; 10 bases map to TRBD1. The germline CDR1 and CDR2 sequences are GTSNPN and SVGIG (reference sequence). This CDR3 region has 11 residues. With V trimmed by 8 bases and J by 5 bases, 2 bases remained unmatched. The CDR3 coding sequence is TGTGCCGGGGGACAGGGGGAGACCCAGTACTTC. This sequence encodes CAGGQGETQYF.

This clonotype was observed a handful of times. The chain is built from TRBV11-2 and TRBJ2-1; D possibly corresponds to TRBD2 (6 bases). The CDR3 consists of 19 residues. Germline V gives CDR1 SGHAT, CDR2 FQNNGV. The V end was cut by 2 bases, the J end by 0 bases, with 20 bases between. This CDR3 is CASSLYPQGGASSYNEQFF. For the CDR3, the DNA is TGTGCCAGCAGCTTATACCCCCAAGGCGGGGCAAGCTCCTACAATGAGCAGTTCTTC.

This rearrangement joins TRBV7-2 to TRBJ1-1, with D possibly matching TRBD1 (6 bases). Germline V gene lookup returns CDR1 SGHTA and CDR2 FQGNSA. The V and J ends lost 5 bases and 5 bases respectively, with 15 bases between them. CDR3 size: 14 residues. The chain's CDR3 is CASSPQGGDTEAFF. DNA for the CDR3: TGTGCCAGCAGCCCACAGGGTGGGGATACTGAAGCTTTCTTT.

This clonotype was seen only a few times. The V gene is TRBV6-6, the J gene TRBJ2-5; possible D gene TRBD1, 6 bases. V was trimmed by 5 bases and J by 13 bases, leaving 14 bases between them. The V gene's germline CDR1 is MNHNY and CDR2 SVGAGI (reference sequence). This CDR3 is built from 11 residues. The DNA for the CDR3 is TGTGCCAGCAGTCTACAGGGACATCCGTACTTC. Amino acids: CASSLQGHPYF.

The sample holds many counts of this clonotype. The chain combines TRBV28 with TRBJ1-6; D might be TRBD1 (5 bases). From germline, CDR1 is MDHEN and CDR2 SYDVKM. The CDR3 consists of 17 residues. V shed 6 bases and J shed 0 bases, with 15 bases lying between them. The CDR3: CASRLGGGSSYNSPLHF. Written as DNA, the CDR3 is TGTGCCAGCAGACTCGGGGGGGGAAGCTCCTATAATTCACCCCTCCACTTT.

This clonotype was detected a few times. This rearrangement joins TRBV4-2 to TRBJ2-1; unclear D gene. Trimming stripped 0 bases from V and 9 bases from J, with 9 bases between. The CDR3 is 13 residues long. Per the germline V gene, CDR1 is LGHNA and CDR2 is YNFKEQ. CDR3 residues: CASSQDLGSEQFF. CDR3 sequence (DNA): TGTGCCAGCAGCCAAGATCTGGGTAGTGAGCAGTTCTTC.

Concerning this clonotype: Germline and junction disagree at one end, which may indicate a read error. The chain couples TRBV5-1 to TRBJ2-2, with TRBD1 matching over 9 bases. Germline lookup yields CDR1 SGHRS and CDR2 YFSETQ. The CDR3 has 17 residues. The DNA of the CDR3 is TGCGCCAGCAGCACCCTCAACGGACAGGGGCTCACCTGGGAGCTGTTTTTT. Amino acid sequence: CASSTLNGQGLTWELFF.

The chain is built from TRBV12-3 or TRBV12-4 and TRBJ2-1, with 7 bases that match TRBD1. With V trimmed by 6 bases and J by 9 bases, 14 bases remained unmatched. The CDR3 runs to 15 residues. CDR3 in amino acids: CASRRSEGATVEQFF. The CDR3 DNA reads TGTGCCAGCAGAAGGAGTGAGGGGGCGACGGTTGAGCAGTTCTTC.